This T cell receptor beta chain derives from a study of radiotherapy plus CTLA-4 blockade in lung cancer. The overall study: The study recorded objective responses in about 20% of patients and disease control in roughly 34%.

Trimming took 6 bases from V and 4 from J; bases not matched to a gene: 10. CDR3 size: 15 residues. Germline V gives CDR1 MNHNS, CDR2 SASEGT. This table comes from immunoSEQ multiplex PCR, and its TCRdb copy is limited to in-frame clones, with some not included. The sample lists fewer than 40,000 clones, roughly 73% occurring once. Study findings and constraints: It was early blood T cell clone dynamics, with interferon-beta, that reportedly best predicted response.

Alongside CTLA-4 blockade with ipilimumab, patients with chemo-refractory metastatic non-small-cell lung cancer received focal radiation. To note about this clone: Its antigen is currently unknown.

The rearrangement links TRBV6-1 to TRBJ2-5; TRBD1 matches 8 bases. This clonotype originated in a human donor with non-small cell lung cancer that progressed on radiotherapy plus ipilimumab. The sequencing here drew on peripheral blood, taken from a patient treated with radiotherapy plus ipilimumab. The CDR3 coding sequence is TGTGCCAGCAGACGGTGGCCAGGGGGCCGAGAGACCCAGTACTTC. Its protein is CASRRWPGGRETQYF.